This is a list of T cell receptor beta chains from one sample in a study of T cell repertoires in cytomegalovirus infection. From the reads, TCRdb called clonotypes with MiXCR, one entry per CDR3 protein. The data hold approximately 500,000 distinct CDR3 sequences, with more than 15% observed a single time. Material for sequencing was CD8+ T cells from PBMCs. The source of these receptors is a human donor in good health (CMV status not recorded). Some clones in this sample may be carry-over from other donors' samples. The CDR3 runs from the conserved cysteine through the conserved F or W. Each record gives: J gene, D gene, clone size, V gene, CDR3 DNA, CDR3 protein. The D gene is left open where the match is weak. Expanded clones are given a class, and other clones once, few, many or no size at all.

TRBJ2-7 | TRBD2 | few | TRBV19 | TGTGCCAGTAGCAGGACTAGCTTCTCCTACGAGCAGTACTTC | CASSRTSFSYEQYF
TRBJ2-1 | TRBD2 | many | TRBV5-1 | TGCGCCAGCAGCTTATCTAGCGGATTGAACTCCTACAATGAGCAGTTCTTC | CASSLSSGLNSYNEQFF
TRBJ1-5 | NA | few | TRBV6-5 | TGTGCCAGCAGTTACTCGAGGGGGACGGGGAATCAGCCCCAGCATTTT | CASSYSRGTGNQPQHF
TRBJ2-7 | TRBD1 | NA | TRBV9 | TGTGCCAGCAGCCCGGTGGGACAGGGTTATTACGAGCAGTACTTC | CASSPVGQGYYEQYF
TRBJ2-3 | NA | NA | TRBV19 | TGTGCCAGTAGTATAGAGGTCAGCACAGATACGCAGTATTTT | CASSIEVSTDTQYF
TRBJ2-1 | NA | many | TRBV7-7 | TGTGCCAGCAGCCAACGACCATTAGGGGACTACAATGAGCAGTTCTTC | CASSQRPLGDYNEQFF
TRBJ2-1 | NA | few | TRBV7-9 | TGTGCCAGCAGCTCACCTACCTACAGGGACTACAATGAGCAGTTCTTC | CASSSPTYRDYNEQFF
TRBJ1-2 | NA | few | TRBV6-5 | TGTGCCAGCAGCCCCAGACAGAGATATGGCTACACCTTC | CASSPRQRYGYTF
TRBJ2-1 | TRBD2 | NA | TRBV6-2/TRBV6-3 | TGTGCCAGCAGTTACCGAGGACTAGCGGGAGCCGATGAGCAGTTCTTC | CASSYRGLAGADEQFF
TRBJ2-3 | TRBD2 | many | TRBV6-5 | TGTGCCAGCAGGGGACTAGCGGGATCCCCAGATACGCAGTATTTT | CASRGLAGSPDTQYF
TRBJ2-2 | TRBD2 | few | TRBV15 | TGTGCCACCAGCAGAGATGTAAGCGGGAGAGGCACCGGGGAGCTGTTTTTT | CATSRDVSGRGTGELFF
TRBJ2-1 | TRBD2 | few | TRBV7-9 | TGTGCCAGCAGCCCGAGACTAGCGGGGTTTCTTGACAATGAGCAGTTCTTC | CASSPRLAGFLDNEQFF
TRBJ1-2 | NA | NA | TRBV12-5 | TGTGCTAGTGGCCTGGGAGAAGACCTTTTCAACTATGGCTACACCTTC | CASGLGEDLFNYGYTF
TRBJ1-2 | TRBD1 | few | TRBV5-6 | TGTGCCAGCAGCCCACCACCCTCAACAGGGGTAGGCTATGGCTACACCTTC | CASSPPPSTGVGYGYTF
TRBJ2-3 | NA | NA | TRBV4-1 | TGCGCCAGCAGCCAAGGGACAGCCACAGATACGCAGTATTTT | CASSQGTATDTQYF
TRBJ1-1 | NA | many | TRBV7-9 | TGTGCCAGCAGCCCGAGGGACGGCGGTTGGAATGAAGCTTTCTTT | CASSPRDGGWNEAFF
TRBJ1-4 | NA | NA | TRBV7-9 | TGTGCCAGCAGCTCCCTATTGAGCGGGAATGAAAAACTGTTTTTT | CASSSLLSGNEKLFF
TRBJ2-5 | TRBD1 | many | TRBV7-2 | TGTGCCAGCAGCGACTACCGGGACAGGGGACAAGAGACCCAGTACTTC | CASSDYRDRGQETQYF
TRBJ1-2 | NA | many | TRBV12-3/TRBV12-4 | TGTGCCAGCAGCTTCACTAACTATCACCCCTATGGCTACACCTTC | CASSFTNYHPYGYTF
TRBJ2-1 | NA | many | TRBV11-2 | TGTGCCAGCAGCTTAGTGGAGGGGGGATACAATGAGCAGTTCTTC | CASSLVEGGYNEQFF
TRBJ2-1 | NA | NA | TRBV28 | TGTGCCAGCAGTTTTGGCAGGAGAGGCAATGAGCAGTTCTTC | CASSFGRRGNEQFF
TRBJ2-7 | NA | few | TRBV27 | TGTGCCAGCAGTTTGTCAGGGAGCAACGAGCAGTACTTC | CASSLSGSNEQYF
TRBJ1-5 | NA | NA | TRBV6-6 | TGTGCCAGCAGTAGGGACCCGGGGAGCAATCAGCCCCAGCATTTT | CASSRDPGSNQPQHF
TRBJ1-1 | NA | few | TRBV11-2 | TGTGCCAGCAGCTTAGAGGGTAATACGATGAACACTGAAGCTTTCTTT | CASSLEGNTMNTEAFF
TRBJ1-1 | TRBD1 | few | TRBV15 | TGTGCCACCAGCAGAGATTCAGGGGGATTGAACACTGAAGCTTTCTTT | CATSRDSGGLNTEAFF
TRBJ2-1 | NA | many | TRBV6-1 | TGTGCCAGCAGTGAACGTTTGTTCAATGAGCAGTTCTTC | CASSERLFNEQFF
TRBJ1-4 | NA | NA | TRBV24-1 | TGTGCCTCCATAGTCCCGGATGAAAAACTGTTTTTT | CASIVPDEKLFF
TRBJ2-5 | NA | once | TRBV5-6 | TGTGCCAGCAGCTTGATAAGACAGACCCAAGAGACCCAGTACTTC | CASSLIRQTQETQYF
TRBJ2-5 | NA | many | TRBV7-6 | TGTGCCAGCAGCCCCCAACAGAGGGAGTACCAAGAGACCCAGTACTTC | CASSPQQREYQETQYF
TRBJ2-1 | TRBD2 | few | TRBV28 | TGTGCCAGCAGTTTAGCCACCTCAATGGCGGGAGGGTTCAATGAGCAGTTCTTC | CASSLATSMAGGFNEQFF
TRBJ2-7 | TRBD2 | many | TRBV4-1 | TGCGCCAGCAGCCAAGGGGGACTAGCGGGAGACGAGCAGTACTTC | CASSQGGLAGDEQYF
TRBJ2-2 | TRBD2 | NA | TRBV19 | TGTGCCAGTAGGAGGACTAGCGGCACCGGGGAGCTGTTTTTT | CASRRTSGTGELFF
TRBJ1-2 | NA | few | TRBV29-1 | TGCAGCGCCGCGGGACGGAGGTCGGATGGCTACACCTTC | CSAAGRRSDGYTF
TRBJ2-2 | NA | many | TRBV6-1 | TGTGCCAGCAGTGTGGGTGGGGAAAGCACCGGGGAGCTGTTTTTT | CASSVGGESTGELFF
TRBJ1-5 | NA | NA | TRBV6-1 | TGTGCCAGCAGTGAAGACGTCTGGAAGAATGGCTATAGCAATCAGCCCCAGCATTTT | CASSEDVWKNGYSNQPQHF
TRBJ1-1 | NA | few | TRBV6-6 | TGTGCCAGCACCCTCCTAGGAACTGAAGCTTTCTTT | CASTLLGTEAFF
TRBJ2-7 | TRBD1 | NA | TRBV5-6 | TGTGCCAGCAGCTTATACCCGCCGGGACAGAGCGTCTACGAGCAGTACTTC | CASSLYPPGQSVYEQYF
TRBJ1-1 | TRBD1 | NA | TRBV6-4 | TGTGCCAGCAGTGACCCTCGGACAGGGTGGGTAGCTTTCTTT | CASSDPRTGWVAFF
TRBJ1-6 | NA | many | TRBV12-5 | TGTGCTAGTGGTTTGGTACCCACGCACCCCCTCCACTTT | CASGLVPTHPLHF
TRBJ1-1 | NA | NA | TRBV5-1 | TGCGCCAGCAGCCAGGGACGGGATGAAGCTTTCTTT | CASSQGRDEAFF
TRBJ1-3 | NA | few | TRBV29-1 | TGCAGCGTCCTGGGCCTCGCGGGGGGAAACACCATATATTTT | CSVLGLAGGNTIYF
TRBJ1-5 | NA | NA | TRBV11-2 | TGTGCCAGCAGCTCGACAGATAGCAATCAGCCCCGGCATTTT | CASSSTDSNQPRHF
TRBJ1-6 | NA | NA | TRBV27 | TGTGCCAGCGCGGCGAGGGATGGCTCCTATAATTCACCCCTCCACTTT | CASAARDGSYNSPLHF
TRBJ2-6 | NA | many | TRBV10-3 | TGTGCCATCAGTGATGGGGCCCTTACAAACTCTGGGGCCAACGTCCTGACTTTC | CAISDGALTNSGANVLTF
TRBJ1-6 | NA | NA | TRBV4-1 | TGCGCCAGCAGCCAAGGGGCACAGGGTAATTCACCCCTCCACTTT | CASSQGAQGNSPLHF
TRBJ2-7 | TRBD2 | NA | TRBV6-5 | TGTGCCAGCAGTTACTCGGGACTAGCGTACGAGCAGTACTTC | CASSYSGLAYEQYF
TRBJ1-2 | NA | many | TRBV27 | TGTGCCAGCAGTCAGGGCCTTAGGAGTGGCTACACCTTC | CASSQGLRSGYTF
TRBJ1-2 | NA | many | TRBV2 | TGTGCCAGCCAACAATCGATTACAGGGTTCTATGGCTACACCTTC | CASQQSITGFYGYTF
TRBJ2-5 | TRBD2 | many | TRBV19 | TGTGCCAGTAGTCCTAGCGGGGGGCTCCAAGAGACCCAGTACTTC | CASSPSGGLQETQYF
TRBJ2-6 | TRBD2 | many | TRBV7-9 | TGTGCCATCCAAGGGACTAGCGGGAGCCGGAGGCAAGCTGGGGCCAACGTCCTGACTTTC | CAIQGTSGSRRQAGANVLTF
TRBJ2-7 | TRBD1 | many | TRBV19 | TGTGCCAGTAGTAGGAAAGGACAGGTCTCCTACGAGCAGTACTTC | CASSRKGQVSYEQYF
TRBJ2-3 | NA | NA | TRBV6-2/TRBV6-3 | TGTGCCAGCAGTTACCGGTTAGCGGCTAGCACAGATACGAAGTATTTT | CASSYRLAASTDTKYF